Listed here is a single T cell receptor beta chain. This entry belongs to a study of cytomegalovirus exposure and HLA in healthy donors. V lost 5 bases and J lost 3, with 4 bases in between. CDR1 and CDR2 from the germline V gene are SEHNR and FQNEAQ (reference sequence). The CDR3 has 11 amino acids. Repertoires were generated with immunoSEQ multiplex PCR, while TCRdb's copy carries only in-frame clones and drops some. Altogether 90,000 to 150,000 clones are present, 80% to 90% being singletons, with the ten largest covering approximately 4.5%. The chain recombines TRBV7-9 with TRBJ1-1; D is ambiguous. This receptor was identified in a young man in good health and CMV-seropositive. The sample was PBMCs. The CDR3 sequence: CASSLYTEAFF. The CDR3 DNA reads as TGTGCCAGCAGCCTATACACTGAAGCTTTCTTT.